The next 28 T cell receptor beta chains were all read from a single sample in a study of tumor-infiltrating lymphocytes in primary liver carcinoma. A primer matching the constant region was used to make TCR beta cDNA from about 500 ng of total RNA. Libraries for TCR beta were built through three nested multiplex PCR rounds, which together made up a slightly modified ARM-PCR procedure. TRBV1-TRBV30 forward primers and a C-beta reverse primer were used in the first two PCR rounds, which each ran for approximately 11 cycles. TCRdb reanalysed the multiplex PCR reads using MiXCR and keeps one entry per CDR3 protein. The repertoire consists of 95,000 to 150,000 distinct CDR3 sequences, with 64% occurring once and the leading ten covering approximately 8%. The approximately 17-34 mg bulk tissue piece was not sorted before simultaneous RNA and DNA extraction. Specimen: liver tumor tissue from sampling region 3. Indicated subset: tumor region T3, left-lateral pole. These receptors came from a woman in her sixties with primary liver carcinoma and hepatitis B virus infection.

In the case of this clonotype: One end of the junction fails to match germline, which may point to a read error. V gene TRBV11-2 combines with J gene TRBJ2-7, with 7 bases that match TRBD1. Germline values: CDR1 SGHAT, CDR2 FQNNGV. The CDR3 runs to 12 residues. The CDR3 region is CVSSQLGQAQHF. The DNA of the CDR3 is TGTGTCAGCAGCCAACTCGGACAGGCGCAGCACTTC.

This clonotype was seen more than once but under ten times. Being one base from a much bigger clone, this may be a read error. This chain connects TRBV11-1 to TRBJ1-1; D might be TRBD1 (6 bases). The germline V gene encodes CDR1 SGHAT and CDR2 FQDESV (reference sequence). CDR3 length: 17 residues. CDR3 sequence: CASSLASDAPGDTETFF. CDR3 nucleotide sequence: TGTGCCAGCAGCTTAGCGTCGGACGCCCCCGGGGACACTGAAACTTTCTTT. Drawing the rest from reference TRBV11-1 and TRBJ1-1, the complete variable domain is EAEVAQSPRYKITEKSQAVAFWCDPISGHATLYWYRQILGQGPELLVQFQDESVVDDSQLPKDRFSAERLKGVDSTLKIQPAELGDSAMYLCASSLASDAPGDTETFFGQGTRLTVV.

This clonotype was picked up a small number of times. The V and J genes are TRBV28 and TRBJ2-5, with 10 bases lining up with TRBD2. The germline V gene has CDR1 MDHEN and CDR2 SYDVKM. The CDR3 runs 15 residues. Trimming at V came to 3 bases and at J to 5 bases, leaving 6 bases not matched to a gene. Here the CDR3 reads CASSFELAGVETQYF. The CDR3 DNA reads TGTGCCAGCAGTTTTGAGCTAGCGGGAGTGGAGACCCAGTACTTC.

Worth noting for this clonotype: A much larger clone lies one base from this, so it may be a read error. J is TRBJ2-7 and V is TRBV28; D perhaps matches TRBD2 (6 bases). Germline V lookup: CDR1 MDHEN, CDR2 SYDVKM. V was pared by 6 bases and J by 5 bases, with 20 bases between. This CDR3 has 15 residues. The CDR3 region has the DNA TGTGCCAGCAGACCCGGGGGATCGGTGTCCCACGAGCAGTACTTC. Translation: CASRPGGSVSHEQYF.

Points on this clonotype: This is likely a read error, given that the CDR3 carries no conserved phenylalanine or tryptophan at its end. J is TRBJ1-1 and V is TRBV12-3 or TRBV12-4; D perhaps matches TRBD1 (5 bases). The CDR3 runs to 13 residues. The CDR3 loop is CASSLTRGTEAFY. CDR3 bases: TGTGCTAGCAGTTTGACAAGGGGCACTGAAGCTTTCTAT.

Of note for this clonotype: The junction does not match germline at one end; this may be a read error. V usage is TRBV28 and J usage is TRBJ2-1, with 8 bases lining up with TRBD2. Germline CDR1 MDHEN, CDR2 SYDVKM. The CDR3 extends over 16 amino acids. CDR3 amino acids: CAGSPGGAVDYNEQFF. CDR3 bases: TGTGCCGGCAGCCCGGGGGGGGCCGTGGACTACAATGAGCAGTTCTTC.

This clonotype appeared many times. The chain combines TRBV4-2 with TRBJ2-2; 9 nucleotides align to TRBD2. This CDR3 region has 16 residues. J was trimmed by 2 bases and V by 1 base; bases with no gene match: 2. Germline values: CDR1 LGHNA, CDR2 YNFKEQ. The CDR3 spells CASSQATSGNTGELFF. The CDR3 nucleotides are TGTGCCAGCAGCCAAGCGACTAGCGGTAACACCGGGGAGCTGTTTTTT.

Details on this clonotype: Since the CDR3 does not end with the conserved phenylalanine or tryptophan, this likely comes from a read error. V usage is TRBV5-4 and J usage is TRBJ1-1; no clear D gene. There are 14 residues in the CDR3. Looked up from germline, CDR1 is SGHNT and CDR2 is YYREEE (reference sequence). The CDR3 nucleotides are TGTGCCAACAGCTTTTACAGCTTGAACACTGAAGCTTTCCTT. This codes for CANSFYSLNTEAFL.

Concerning this clonotype itself: This clone may be a read error of a much larger clone one base away. J is TRBJ2-1 and V is TRBV13; D unclear. Deletions cut 5 bases from V and 8 bases from J, with 13 bases between. Germline values: CDR1 PRHDT, CDR2 FYEKMQ (reference sequence). The CDR3 contains 13 residues. The CDR3 DNA reads TGTGCCAGCAGCCCAGGACCAAACGATGAGCAGTTCTTC. It yields the protein CASSPGPNDEQFF. Full variable domain (rest looked up from reference TRBV13 and TRBJ2-1): AAGVIQSPRHLIKEKRETATLKCYPIPRHDTVYWYQQGPGQDPQFLISFYEKMQSDKGSIPDRFSAQQFSDYHSELNMSSLELGDSALYFCASSPGPNDEQFFGPGTRLTVL.

The chain uses TRBV19 and TRBJ1-1; D is ambiguous. Germline-derived CDR1 and CDR2 are LNHDA and SQIVND (reference sequence). Between the trimmed V and J ends, which lost 6 bases and 1 base, there was a span of 9 bases. CDR3 length: 13 residues. As DNA, the CDR3 is TGTGCCAGTAGCGCGTCCGGGAACACTGAAGCTTTCTTT. It yields the protein CASSASGNTEAFF. The variable domain in full, with the rest retrieved from reference TRBV19 and TRBJ1-1, is DGGITQSPKYLFRKEGQNVTLSCEQNLNHDAMYWYRQDPGQGLRLIYYSQIVNDFQKGDIAEGYSVSREKKESFPLTVTSAQKNPTAFYLCASSASGNTEAFFGQGTRLTVV.

About this clonotype itself: A much larger clone differs from this one at a single base, so this may be a read error. This chain joins TRBV12-5 and TRBJ1-1, with D possibly being TRBD1 (5 bases). CDR3 length: 16 residues. The V gene's germline CDR1 is LGHNT and CDR2 FRNRAP. CDR3 nucleotide sequence: TGTGCTAGTGGTTTGCCTCGGGGGGTTTTGAACGCTGAAGCTTTCTTT. Protein product: CASGLPRGVLNAEAFF.

This clonotype appeared many times. The chain joins TRBV6-1 to TRBJ2-3; TRBD2 is a possible D gene (6 bases). V dropped 2 bases and J dropped 2 bases, with 20 bases sitting between them. This CDR3 has 18 residues. From germline, CDR1 is MNHNS and CDR2 SASEGT. CDR3: CASSERFLAETITDTQYF. CDR3 DNA: TGTGCCAGCAGTGAAAGGTTCTTAGCGGAGACGATCACAGATACGCAGTATTTT.

As to this clonotype: The DNA is left out, because the CDR3 cannot be placed on it with certainty; the CDR3 is given as TCRdb lists it. V usage is TRBV29-1 and J usage is TRBJ2-5; TRBD1 is taken as the D call from the table, unchecked against the DNA. Ends included, the CDR3 has 12 residues. Germline V gene lookup returns CDR1 SQVTM and CDR2 ANQGSEA. The CDR3 region is CSVGKGAETQYF.

This clonotype was recorded at least ten times. The CDR3 here is CAISDPGRATYEQYF. The CDR3 nucleotides read TGTGCCATCAGTGATCCCGGACGCGCGACGTACGAGCAGTACTTC. The V and J genes are TRBV10-3 and TRBJ2-7; D remains unclear. The CDR3 length is 15 residues. V gave up 3 bases and J gave up 4 bases, with 16 bases separating them. The V gene's germline CDR1 is ENHRY and CDR2 SYGVKD.

Notes on this clonotype: Its ends do not fully match the called genes, so a read error is possible. The chain uses TRBV6-6 and TRBJ1-5; D is unclear. CDR3 size: 12 residues. The V gene's germline CDR1 is MNHNY and CDR2 SVGAGI (reference sequence). The CDR3, as DNA: TGTGCCAGCGGTTACAGCAATCAGCCCCAGCATTTT. Translation: CASGYSNQPQHF.

Of note for this clonotype: It is likely a read error, because the conserved phenylalanine at the end of the CDR3 is missing. The chain couples TRBV11-2 to TRBJ2-1; 7 bases align to TRBD2. After removal of 2 bases from V and 13 bases from J, the junction contained 11 bases not matched to a gene. In germline, CDR1 is SGHAT, CDR2 FQNNGV. The CDR3 runs to 14 residues. CDR3 in amino acids: CASSLMREWGDQFL. The DNA for the CDR3 is TGTGCCAGCAGCTTAATGCGGGAGTGGGGTGATCAGTTCTTA.

This clonotype was counted ten times or more. The J gene is TRBJ2-3, the V gene TRBV6-1; maybe TRBD2 (5 bases). The CDR3 runs to 15 residues. Germline CDR1 is MNHNS and CDR2 is SASEGT. The CDR3 region has the DNA TGTGACCCGACCGCCGAGGATCCTCGGGAAGATACGCAGTATTTT. This sequence encodes CDPTAEDPREDTQYF.

This rearrangement joins TRBV28 to TRBJ1-3; a weak D match, TRBD1 (5 bases). Trimming shortened V by 3 bases and J by 7 bases, and 10 bases separated the two germline ends. CDR1 is MDHEN and CDR2 is SYDVKM in the germline V gene. The CDR3 runs to 13 residues. The CDR3 DNA is TGTGCCAGCAGTTTCGGCAGGGTGAACACCATATATTTT. Amino acids: CASSFGRVNTIYF.

With respect to this clonotype: A much larger clone differs by one base, so this may be a read error. V usage is TRBV4-1 and J usage is TRBJ2-3, with TRBD2 matching over 12 bases. The CDR3 spans 17 residues. Germline assignment: CDR1 MGHRA and CDR2 YSYEKL. V shed 4 bases, J shed 5 bases, and the junction held 10 bases outside the gene matches. In DNA, the CDR3 is TGCGCCAGCAGCCGGACCTCCAGGACTAGCGGGATAGATACGCAGTATTTT. Its translation is CASSRTSRTSGIDTQYF.

This clonotype was picked up many times. The V call is TRBV6-1, the J call TRBJ2-7, with D maybe TRBD2 (6 bases). This CDR3 is built from 17 residues. From germline, CDR1 is MNHNS and CDR2 SASEGT. The ends were cut back, 1 base at V and 0 bases at J, with 16 bases in the middle. CDR3 loop: CASSEVTYGSLSYEQYF. The CDR3 coding sequence is TGTGCCAGCAGTGAAGTGACCTACGGGAGCCTCTCCTACGAGCAGTACTTC.

Details on this clonotype: A single base separates this from a much larger clone, so it may be a read error. Likely a read error: the CDR3 ends without its conserved phenylalanine or tryptophan. V is TRBV5-1 and J is TRBJ2-7; tentatively, D is TRBD1 (6 bases). Per germline, CDR1 SGHRS and CDR2 YFSETQ. V lost 3 bases and J lost 5, with 15 bases in between. The CDR3 runs 14 residues. This CDR3 is CASSSQGFVDEQYS. CDR3 nucleotide sequence: TGCGCCAGCAGCTCGCAGGGGTTCGTGGACGAGCAGTACTCC.

The V and J genes are TRBV10-1 and TRBJ2-1, with D perhaps TRBD2 (6 bases). The V end lost 5 bases, the J end lost 0 bases, and 8 bases lay between the germline ends. The CDR3 is 14 residues long. The V gene's germline CDR1 is WNHNN and CDR2 SYGVQD (reference sequence). The CDR3 DNA reads TGCGCCAGCAGTTGGGGGGTCTCCTACAATGAGCAGTTCTTC. Translated, it gives CASSWGVSYNEQFF.

As for this clonotype: This CDR3 fails to terminate in the conserved phenylalanine or tryptophan, so it likely reflects a read error. The chain recombines TRBV12-3 or TRBV12-4 with TRBJ2-7; D is perhaps TRBD1 (5 bases). The CDR3 totals 14 residues. Between the trimmed V and J ends, which lost 2 bases and 9 bases, there was a span of 17 bases. The CDR3 nucleotides read TGTGCCAGCAGTTTAAGTAAGACAGCAAGCGTGCAGTACTCA. This gives the protein CASSLSKTASVQYS.

Points on this clonotype: It may be a read error: a sequence one base away is much more abundant. V usage is TRBV5-5 and J usage is TRBJ1-5; D may be TRBD1 (5 bases). Germline V gives CDR1 SGHKS, CDR2 YYEKEE (reference sequence). V was clipped by 0 bases and J by 6 bases, with 10 bases between them. This CDR3 spans 14 amino acids. The CDR3 region has the DNA TGTGCCAGCAGCTTGGTAGGGGCGGGTCAGCCCCAGCATTTT. Amino acids: CASSLVGAGQPQHF.

To note about this clonotype: The junction departs from germline at one end; a sequencing error may be responsible. This chain connects TRBV28 to TRBJ1-3; D gene uncertain. The CDR3 runs 14 residues. Germline V gives CDR1 MDHEN, CDR2 SYDVKM. The CDR3 protein is CASSMFGVGNIIYF. Written as DNA, the CDR3 is TGTGCCAGCAGCATGTTTGGGGTTGGAAACATCATATATTTT. Together with reference TRBV28 and TRBJ1-3, the CDR3 gives the full variable domain: DVKVTQSSRYLVKRTGEKVFLECVQDMDHENMFWYRQDPGLGLRLIYFSYDVKMKEKGDIPEGYSVSREKKERFSLILESASTNQTSMYLCASSMFGVGNIIYFGEGSWLTVV.

A word on this clonotype: An end of the junction differs from the germline gene, which may be a read error. This chain joins TRBV11-2 and TRBJ1-5, with a weak D call TRBD1 (5 bases). Germline assignment: CDR1 SGHAT and CDR2 FQNNGV. The CDR3 loop spans 15 amino acids. CDR3 DNA sequence: TGTGTCAGCAGCTCCGATAGGGGTAGCAGTCAGCCCCAGCATTTT. Translation gives CVSSSDRGSSQPQHF. Together with reference TRBV11-2 and TRBJ1-5, the CDR3 gives the full variable domain: EAGVAQSPRYKIIEKRQSVAFWCNPISGHATLYWYQQILGQGPKLLIQFQNNGVVDDSQLPKDRFSAERLKGVDSTLKIQPAKLEDSAVYLCVSSSDRGSSQPQHFGDGTRLSIL.

This chain connects TRBV6-5 to TRBJ1-1, with D possibly being TRBD1 (6 bases). The length of the CDR3 is 16 residues. The V gene's germline CDR1 is MNHEY and CDR2 SVGAGI. V shed 7 bases and J shed 4 bases, with 22 bases lying between them. CDR3: CASKHRRGAQTTEAFF. In DNA, the CDR3 is TGTGCCAGCAAGCACCGTCGGGGGGCGCAGACCACTGAAGCTTTCTTT.

Regarding this clonotype: One end of the junction is discordant with germline, which a read error may explain. This chain joins TRBV11-3 and TRBJ2-1, with D unresolved. Germline V lookup: CDR1 SGHNT, CDR2 YENEEA. CDR3 length equals 14 residues. In DNA, the CDR3 is TGTACCAGCAGCTTAGATAACCAAGGAATGGGGCAGTTCTTC. Translation gives CTSSLDNQGMGQFF.